The 23 T cell receptor beta chains reported below all come from one sample, sequenced in a study of blood T cell repertoires in COVID-19. Libraries were prepared by immunoSEQ multiplex PCR; TCRdb keeps only in-frame clonotypes and omits some of them. The sample contains about 340,000 clones, more than 85% of which appear only once. The specimen was PBMCs or T cells enriched from blood (not recorded which). These receptors were collected from a woman aged 25 to 39 who had recovered from COVID-19.

V and J are TRBV21-1 and TRBJ1-1; TRBD1 reflects the table's D call only, with no check against the DNA. TRBV21-1 is a known pseudogene. The CDR3 runs to 16 residues. DNA of the CDR3: TGTGCCAGCAGCAAAGAAGGAAGGGGTTTGAACACTGAAGCTTTCTTT. It encodes CASSKEGRGLNTEAFF.

The chain carries TRBV4-3 and TRBJ2-1, with D perhaps matching TRBD2 (6 bases). Germline CDR1 and CDR2: LGHNA and YSLEER. Deletions cut 0 bases from V and 0 bases from J, with 15 bases between. This CDR3 region has 18 residues. CDR3: CASSQDSALASSYNEQFF. The CDR3 coding sequence is TGCGCCAGCAGCCAAGATTCCGCCCTAGCGAGCTCCTACAATGAGCAGTTCTTC.

In its sample, this clone was seen once. The CDR3 loop reads CASSIVAGPSYEQYF. DNA of the CDR3: TGTGCCAGTAGTATAGTGGCGGGTCCCTCCTACGAGCAGTACTTC. The chain combines TRBV19 with TRBJ2-7, with D maybe TRBD2 (5 bases). Trimming removed 1 base from V and 0 bases from J, with 10 bases in between. The CDR3 is made up of 15 amino acids. Germline CDR1 reads LNHDA; CDR2 reads SQIVND (reference sequence).

The V call is TRBV5-1, the J call TRBJ1-3, with D perhaps TRBD1 (6 bases). V dropped 4 bases and J dropped 4 bases, with 12 bases sitting between them. Germline values: CDR1 SGHRS, CDR2 YFSETQ. The CDR3 length is 14 residues. The CDR3 DNA reads as TGCGCCAGCAGCACTGGGACAAGCGGAAACACCATATATTTT. Translated: CASSTGTSGNTIYF. Full variable domain (remainder filled in from reference TRBV5-1 and TRBJ1-3): KAGVTQTPRYLIKTRGQQVTLSCSPISGHRSVSWYQQTPGQGLQFLFEYFSETQRNKGNFPGRFSGRQFSNSRSEMNVSTLELGDSALYLCASSTGTSGNTIYFGEGSWLTVV.

In DNA form, the CDR3 reads TGTGCCAGCACCCCAGGTGGGCGCGGGTACACTGAAGCTTTCTTT. Its protein product is CASTPGGRGYTEAFF. The chain couples TRBV6-5 to TRBJ1-1; D not resolved. Germline CDR1 reads MNHEY; CDR2 reads SVGAGI. V was cut by 7 bases and J by 3 bases, with 18 bases left in between. This CDR3 has 15 amino acids.

This clone occurred once. The chain recombines TRBV7-2 with TRBJ2-4; tentatively, D is TRBD2 (5 bases). Germline V gives CDR1 SGHTA, CDR2 FQGNSA. This CDR3 is built from 18 residues. The V end was cut by 1 base, the J end by 0 bases, with 16 bases between. The CDR3 protein is CASSLVLGRGIAKNIQYF. In nucleotides, the CDR3 is TGTGCCAGCAGCTTAGTTTTAGGTCGGGGAATAGCCAAAAACATTCAGTACTTC.

This rearrangement joins TRBV11-1 to TRBJ2-1; 12 nucleotides align to TRBD2. CDR3 length: 16 amino acids. The V gene's germline CDR1 is SGHAT and CDR2 FQDESV (reference sequence). The V segment lost 6 bases and the J segment 2 bases; nucleotides outside the gene matches: 5. CDR3 region: CASRRLAGATYNEQFF. Here the CDR3 DNA reads TGTGCCAGCAGAAGACTAGCGGGGGCTACCTACAATGAGCAGTTCTTC.

V gene TRBV6-5 combines with J gene TRBJ1-2; 9 bases line up with TRBD1. Germline V gene sequence: CDR1 MNHEY, CDR2 SVGAGI. The CDR3 runs 13 residues. The V gene end was trimmed by 11 bases and the J gene end by 8 bases; junction bases not matched to a gene: 12. For the CDR3, the DNA is TGTGCCTCTTTAACCGGGACAGGGAACGGCTACACCTTC. It translates to CASLTGTGNGYTF.

The chain recombines TRBV3-1 (or the pseudogene TRBV3-2) with TRBJ2-7, with D hard to call. CDR3 length equals 15 residues. Per germline, CDR1 LGHDT and CDR2 YNNKEL (reference sequence). V lost 0 bases, J lost 6 bases, and 15 bases lay in between. Here the CDR3 reads CASSQEALRPREQYF. Written as DNA, the CDR3 is TGTGCCAGCAGCCAAGAGGCATTGAGGCCGCGCGAGCAGTACTTC.

This rearrangement joins TRBV7-2 to TRBJ2-3; no clear D. V lost 1 base to trimming and J lost 6 bases, with 8 bases between them. CDR3 length: 13 amino acids. Germline CDR1 is SGHTA and CDR2 is FQGNSA. CDR3 loop: CASSLVFLDTQYF. CDR3 bases: TGTGCCAGCAGCTTAGTGTTTCTCGATACGCAGTATTTT.

In this sample, this clone turned up a few times. This rearrangement joins TRBV27 to TRBJ1-5; TRBD1 matches at 7 bases. J was trimmed by 5 bases and V by 7 bases; bases with no gene match: 2. CDR3 length: 12 residues. Germline CDR1 and CDR2: MNHEY and SMNVEV (reference sequence). The CDR3 nucleotides are TGTGCCAGCACAACAGGGGATCAGCCCCAGCATTTT. Translating it yields CASTTGDQPQHF.

A remark on this clone: The sample carries other DNA sequences with the same CDR3. The chain joins TRBV7-8 to TRBJ2-1, with 7 bases aligning to TRBD1. Germline lookup yields CDR1 SGHVS and CDR2 FQNEAQ. The CDR3 spans 12 residues. The J segment lost 6 bases and the V segment lost 5 bases, leaving 1 base of the junction unmatched. The CDR3 DNA is TGTGCCAGCAGCCCAGGGGGCAATGAGCAGTTCTTC. Its translation is CASSPGGNEQFF.

The chain links TRBV13 to TRBJ2-1; 10 positions match TRBD2. This CDR3 region has 15 residues. The germline gives CDR1 PRHDT, CDR2 FYEKMQ (reference sequence). V shed 1 base, J shed 4 bases, and the junction held 1 base outside the gene matches. CDR3 sequence reads: CASSLVAGGYNEQFF. The DNA for the CDR3 is TGTGCCAGCAGCTTAGTAGCGGGGGGATACAATGAGCAGTTCTTC.

J is TRBJ1-4 and V is TRBV2, with 7 bases that match TRBD1. V lost 6 bases and J lost 9; bases outside the gene matches: 4. The germline gives CDR1 SNHLY, CDR2 FYNNEI. The CDR3 totals 12 residues. The CDR3 spells CASREQGKKLFF. CDR3 nucleotide sequence: TGTGCCAGCAGGGAACAGGGGAAAAAACTGTTTTTT.

This clone was observed a single time. The gene calls are TRBV28 and TRBJ2-7; a possible D gene is TRBD2 (5 bases). The CDR3 extends over 12 amino acids. Trimming removed 3 bases from V and 6 bases from J, with 9 bases in between. Germline CDR1 is MDHEN and CDR2 is SYDVKM. The CDR3 loop reads CASSFGGVEQYF. The DNA for the CDR3 is TGTGCCAGCAGTTTCGGAGGCGTCGAGCAGTACTTC.

In this sample, this clone turned up a few times. The chain employs TRBV2 and TRBJ2-3; 9 bases match TRBD2. Trimming took 2 bases from V and 2 from J; bases not matched to a gene: 5. Per germline, CDR1 SNHLY and CDR2 FYNNEI. CDR3 length equals 16 residues. The CDR3 loop is CASSERTGLATDTQYF. The CDR3 DNA sequence: TGTGCCAGCAGTGAAAGGACGGGACTAGCCACAGATACGCAGTATTTT.

The chain employs TRBV5-1 and TRBJ2-2; 7 nucleotides agree with TRBD2. V was pared by 3 bases and J by 3 bases, with 8 bases of the junction left unmatched. Looked up from germline, CDR1 is SGHRS and CDR2 is YFSETQ. This CDR3 has 16 residues. As DNA, the CDR3 is TGCGCCAGCAGCTCCCCTGGTGGGGGGGACACCGGGGAGCTGTTTTTT. Amino acids: CASSSPGGGDTGELFF.

Only one count was recorded for this clone. The chain couples TRBV28 to TRBJ2-5; possibly TRBD1 for D (5 bases). This CDR3 contains 13 residues. The germline V gene encodes CDR1 MDHEN and CDR2 SYDVKM. Trimming removed 8 bases from V and 5 bases from J, with 15 bases in between. CDR3 sequence reads: CASLDSWVETQYF. Written as DNA, the CDR3 is TGTGCCAGCTTAGACAGTTGGGTGGAGACCCAGTACTTC.

The chain joins TRBV27 to TRBJ2-3, with TRBD2 as a possible D gene (6 bases). The V gene lost 7 bases and the J gene lost 0 bases, with 14 bases spanning the gap. The germline V gene encodes CDR1 MNHEY and CDR2 SMNVEV (reference sequence). The CDR3 covers 15 residues. The CDR3 sequence: CASTFGDSSTDTQYF. The CDR3 region has the DNA TGTGCCAGCACATTCGGGGACTCAAGCACAGATACGCAGTATTTT.

The rearrangement uses TRBV27 and TRBJ1-1; 7 bases fit TRBD1. CDR3 length: 17 residues. The trim removed 5 bases at V and 1 base at J, leaving 13 bases unmatched. CDR1 and CDR2 (germline): MNHEY, SMNVEV (reference sequence). The CDR3 nucleotides are TGTGCCAGCAGTCTACCTACGTACGACAGGGAGAACACTGAAGCTTTCTTT. This encodes CASSLPTYDRENTEAFF.

The chain carries TRBV11-2 and TRBJ2-4; possibly TRBD1 for D (6 bases). The V and J ends lost 0 bases and 7 bases respectively, with 7 bases between them. CDR3 length: 13 residues. CDR1 is SGHAT and CDR2 is FQNNGV in the germline V gene. The CDR3 DNA reads TGTGCCAGCAGCTTAGAGAGGGGGAACATTCAGTACTTC. Protein product: CASSLERGNIQYF. Combining the CDR3 with reference TRBV11-2 and TRBJ2-4 gives the whole variable domain EAGVAQSPRYKIIEKRQSVAFWCNPISGHATLYWYQQILGQGPKLLIQFQNNGVVDDSQLPKDRFSAERLKGVDSTLKIQPAKLEDSAVYLCASSLERGNIQYFGAGTRLSVL.

The V gene is TRBV28, the J gene TRBJ2-2, with D hard to call. CDR1 is MDHEN and CDR2 is SYDVKM in the germline V gene. With 3 bases removed from V and 1 base from J, the gap between germline ends came to 12 bases. The CDR3 covers 16 residues. CDR3 region: CASSFLPGGNTGELFF. The CDR3 DNA follows: TGTGCCAGCAGTTTTTTACCCGGTGGGAACACCGGGGAGCTGTTTTTT.

The genes are TRBV6-5 and TRBJ2-7; tentative D call: TRBD2 (6 bases). This CDR3 has 14 amino acids. Germline V gene lookup returns CDR1 MNHEY and CDR2 SVGAGI. V was trimmed by 6 bases and J by 1 base, leaving 13 bases between them. The CDR3 here is CASSHGGISYEQYF. The CDR3 region has the DNA TGTGCCAGCAGCCACGGGGGAATTTCCTACGAGCAGTACTTC.